Listed below are T cell receptor beta chains from one sample, sequenced in a study of blood T cell repertoires in COVID-19. Sequencing was performed with immunoSEQ multiplex PCR; in TCRdb, only in-frame clones are kept and a portion is missing. The table records more than 80,000 clones, less than 95% of them present only once. Sequenced material: peripheral blood. Receptors originate from a young man with COVID-19, enrolled during active disease. The CDR3 runs from the conserved cysteine through the conserved F or W. The D gene is left open where the match is weak. Clone size is shown for a subset of rows, as once, few, many or a class of expanded clone.

D gene	V gene	clone size	J gene	CDR3 protein	CDR3 DNA
TRBD1	TRBV7-2	NA	TRBJ1-2	CASSEGYRGLYGYTF	TGTGCCAGCAGCGAAGGCTACAGGGGGCTCTATGGCTACACCTTC
NA	TRBV19	NA	TRBJ1-5	CASKPRGAADSNQPQHF	TGTGCCAGTAAGCCCAGGGGAGCGGCCGATAGCAATCAGCCCCAGCATTTT
TRBD2	TRBV6-5	NA	TRBJ2-7	CASSPDGGGFYEQYF	TGTGCCAGCAGTCCCGATGGGGGGGGTTTCTACGAGCAGTACTTC
NA	TRBV5-8	NA	TRBJ1-5	CASSFQGRQPQHF	TGTGCCAGCAGCTTCCAGGGCCGGCAGCCCCAGCATTTT
TRBD1	TRBV29-1	NA	TRBJ2-7	CSVEWGTGYEQYF	TGCAGCGTTGAATGGGGGACAGGGTACGAGCAGTACTTC
NA	TRBV2	NA	TRBJ2-3	CASSRTGAGTDTQYF	TGTGCCAGCAGCCGTACCGGAGCTGGCACAGATACGCAGTATTTT
TRBD2	TRBV27	NA	TRBJ2-7	CASSLGLAGTYEQYF	TGTGCCAGCAGCCTTGGGCTAGCGGGGACCTACGAGCAGTACTTC
TRBD1	TRBV27	NA	TRBJ1-5	CASSPGQGSNQPQHF	TGTGCCAGCAGTCCCGGACAGGGTAGCAATCAGCCCCAGCATTTT
TRBD2	TRBV2	NA	TRBJ2-7	CASRELAGIRRYEQYF	TGTGCCAGCAGGGAACTAGCGGGAATCCGTCGATACGAGCAGTACTTC
NA	TRBV27	NA	TRBJ1-5	CASSRFAVYGIGIDQPQHF	TGTGCCAGCAGTAGGTTTGCGGTCTACGGAATAGGAATCGATCAGCCCCAGCATTTT
TRBD2	TRBV4-3	NA	TRBJ2-7	CASSPGLALSYEQYF	TGCGCCAGCAGCCCCGGACTAGCTCTCTCCTACGAGCAGTACTTC
TRBD2	TRBV27	once	TRBJ2-3	CASSPTSGSSDTQYF	TGTGCCAGCAGTCCGACTAGCGGGAGTTCAGATACGCAGTATTTT
TRBD2	TRBV5-4	NA	TRBJ2-1	CASSFPRLAGANEQFF	TGTGCCAGCAGCTTCCCAAGACTAGCGGGAGCCAATGAGCAGTTCTTC
NA	TRBV5-1	NA	TRBJ1-4	CASAEDPGEKLFF	TGCGCCAGCGCAGAGGACCCGGGAGAAAAACTGTTTTTT
TRBD2	TRBV2	NA	TRBJ2-2	CASSGSTSGTTGELFF	TGTGCCAGCAGCGGGTCGACTAGCGGGACGACCGGGGAGCTGTTTTTT
NA	TRBV6-5	NA	TRBJ2-3	CASIIRGPPTDTQYF	TGTGCCAGCATTATCAGGGGTCCTCCCACAGATACGCAGTATTTT
TRBD2	TRBV9	once	TRBJ2-1	CASSLSAGASYNEQFF	TGTGCCAGCAGCCTCTCAGCGGGAGCCTCCTACAATGAGCAGTTCTTC
NA	TRBV2	NA	TRBJ1-5	CASEGTGHPHF	TGTGCCAGCGAGGGAACCGGTCACCCGCATTTT
TRBD1	TRBV28	NA	TRBJ1-2	CASSPGGQVSGYTF	TGTGCCAGCAGCCCCGGAGGACAGGTGAGTGGCTACACCTTC
TRBD1	TRBV4-3	NA	TRBJ2-4	CASSQEDRATPIAKNIQYF	TGCGCCAGCAGCCAAGAAGACAGGGCAACACCTATAGCCAAAAACATTCAGTACTTC
NA	TRBV27	NA	TRBJ1-6	CASSLMSSYNSPLHF	TGTGCCAGCAGTTTAATGAGCTCCTATAATTCACCCCTCCACTTT
NA	TRBV3-1/TRBV3-2	NA	TRBJ2-7	CASSPNCFEQYF	TGTGCCAGCAGCCCTAATTGTTTTGAGCAGTACTTC
TRBD2	TRBV13	NA	TRBJ2-1	CASSSRTSANNEQFF	TGTGCCAGCAGCTCACGGACTAGCGCAAACAATGAGCAGTTCTTC
TRBD1	TRBV9	NA	TRBJ2-7	CASSVVGTASPYEQYF	TGTGCCAGCAGCGTAGTGGGGACAGCTTCTCCCTACGAGCAGTACTTC
TRBD2	TRBV4-3	NA	TRBJ2-3	CASSQRLAGGSGGTDTQYF	TGCGCCAGCAGCCAACGACTAGCGGGAGGTTCAGGCGGCACAGATACGCAGTATTTT
NA	TRBV7-9	NA	TRBJ1-5	CASSTQDPNQPQHF	TGTGCCAGCAGCACACAGGACCCGAATCAGCCCCAGCATTTT